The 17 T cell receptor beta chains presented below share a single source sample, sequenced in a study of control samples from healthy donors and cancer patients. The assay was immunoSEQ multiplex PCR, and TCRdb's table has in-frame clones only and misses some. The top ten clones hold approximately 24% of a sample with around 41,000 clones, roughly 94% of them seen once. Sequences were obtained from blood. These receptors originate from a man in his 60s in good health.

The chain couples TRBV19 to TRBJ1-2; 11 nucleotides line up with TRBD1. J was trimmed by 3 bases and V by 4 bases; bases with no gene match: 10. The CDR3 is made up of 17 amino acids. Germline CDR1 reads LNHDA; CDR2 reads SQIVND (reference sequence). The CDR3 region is CASSSRTGGREDYGYTF. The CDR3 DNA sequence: TGTGCCAGTAGTAGCCGGACAGGGGGCAGAGAAGACTATGGCTACACCTTC.

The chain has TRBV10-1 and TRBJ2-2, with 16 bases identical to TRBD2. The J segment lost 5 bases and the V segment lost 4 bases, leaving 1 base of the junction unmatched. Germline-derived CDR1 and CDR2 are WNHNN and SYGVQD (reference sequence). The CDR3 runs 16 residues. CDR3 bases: TGCGCCAGCAGTGTGGGACTAGCGGGAGGGACCGGGGAGCTGTTTTTT. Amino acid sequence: CASSVGLAGGTGELFF.

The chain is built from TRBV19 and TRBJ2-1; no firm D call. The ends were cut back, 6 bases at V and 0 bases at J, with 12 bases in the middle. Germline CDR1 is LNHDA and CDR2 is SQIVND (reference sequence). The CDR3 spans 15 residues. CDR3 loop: CASRPGPSSYNEQFF. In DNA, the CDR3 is TGTGCCAGTAGGCCGGGCCCTAGCTCCTACAATGAGCAGTTCTTC.

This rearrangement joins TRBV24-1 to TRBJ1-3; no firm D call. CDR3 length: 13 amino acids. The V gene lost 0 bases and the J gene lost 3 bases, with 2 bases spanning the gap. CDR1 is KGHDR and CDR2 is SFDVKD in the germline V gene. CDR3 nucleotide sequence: TGTGCCACCAGTGATTTGCGTGGAAACACCATATATTTT. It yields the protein CATSDLRGNTIYF.

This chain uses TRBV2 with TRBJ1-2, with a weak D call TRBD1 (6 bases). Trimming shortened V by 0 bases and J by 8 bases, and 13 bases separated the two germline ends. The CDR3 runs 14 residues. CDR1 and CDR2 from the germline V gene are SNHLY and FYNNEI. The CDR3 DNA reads TGTGCCAGCAGTGAAGCGCTTTGGGGGCAGGGCTACACCTTC. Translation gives CASSEALWGQGYTF.

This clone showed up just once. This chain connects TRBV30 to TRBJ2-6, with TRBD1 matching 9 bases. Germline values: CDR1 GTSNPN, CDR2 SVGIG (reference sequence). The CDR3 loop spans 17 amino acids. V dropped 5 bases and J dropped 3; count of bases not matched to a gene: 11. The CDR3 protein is CAWSPGQGLSGANVLTF. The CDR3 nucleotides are TGTGCCTGGTCTCCGGGACAGGGTCTAAGTGGGGCCAACGTCCTGACTTTC.

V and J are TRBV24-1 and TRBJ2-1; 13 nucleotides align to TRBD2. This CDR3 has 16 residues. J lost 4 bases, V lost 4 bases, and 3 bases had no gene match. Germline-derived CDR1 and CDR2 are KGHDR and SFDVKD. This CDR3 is CATSDGGLAGYNEQFF. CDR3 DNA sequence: TGTGCCACCAGTGACGGGGGACTAGCGGGGTACAATGAGCAGTTCTTC.

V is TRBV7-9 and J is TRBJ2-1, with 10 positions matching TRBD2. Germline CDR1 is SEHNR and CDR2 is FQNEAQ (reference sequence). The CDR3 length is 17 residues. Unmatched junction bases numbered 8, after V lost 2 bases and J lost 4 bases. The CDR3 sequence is CASSLFSLAGVYNEQFF. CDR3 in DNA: TGTGCCAGCAGCTTATTTTCTCTAGCGGGAGTTTACAATGAGCAGTTCTTC.

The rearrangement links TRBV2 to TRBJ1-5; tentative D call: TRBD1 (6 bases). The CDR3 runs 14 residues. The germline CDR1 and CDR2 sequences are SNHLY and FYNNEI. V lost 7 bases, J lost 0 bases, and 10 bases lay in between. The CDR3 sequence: CASTQGHSNQPQHF. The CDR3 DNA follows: TGTGCCAGCACCCAGGGGCATAGCAATCAGCCCCAGCATTTT.

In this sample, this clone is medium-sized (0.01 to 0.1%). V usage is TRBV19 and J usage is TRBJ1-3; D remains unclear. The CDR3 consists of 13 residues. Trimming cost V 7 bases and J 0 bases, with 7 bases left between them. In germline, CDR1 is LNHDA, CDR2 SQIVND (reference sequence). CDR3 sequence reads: CASKKVSGNTIYF. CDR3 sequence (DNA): TGTGCCAGTAAAAAAGTCTCTGGAAACACCATATATTTT.

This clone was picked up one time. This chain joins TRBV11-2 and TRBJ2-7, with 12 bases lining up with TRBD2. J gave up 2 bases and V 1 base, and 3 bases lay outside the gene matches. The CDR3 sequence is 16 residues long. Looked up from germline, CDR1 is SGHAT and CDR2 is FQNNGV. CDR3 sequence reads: CASSLGPSGRAYEQYF. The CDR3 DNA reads TGTGCCAGCAGCTTAGGACCTAGCGGGAGGGCCTACGAGCAGTACTTC.

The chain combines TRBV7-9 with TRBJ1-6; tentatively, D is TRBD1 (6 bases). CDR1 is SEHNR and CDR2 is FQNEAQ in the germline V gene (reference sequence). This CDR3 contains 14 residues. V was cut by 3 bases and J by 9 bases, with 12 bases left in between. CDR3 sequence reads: CASSFNQGSSPLHF. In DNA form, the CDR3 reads TGTGCCAGCAGCTTTAACCAGGGGAGTTCACCCCTCCACTTT.

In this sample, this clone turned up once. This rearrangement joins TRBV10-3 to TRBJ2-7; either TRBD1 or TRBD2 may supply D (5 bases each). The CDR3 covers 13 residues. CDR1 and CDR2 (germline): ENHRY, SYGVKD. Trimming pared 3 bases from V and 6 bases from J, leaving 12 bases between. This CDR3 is CAISEPDTSEQYF. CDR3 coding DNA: TGTGCCATCAGTGAACCGGACACTAGCGAGCAGTACTTC.

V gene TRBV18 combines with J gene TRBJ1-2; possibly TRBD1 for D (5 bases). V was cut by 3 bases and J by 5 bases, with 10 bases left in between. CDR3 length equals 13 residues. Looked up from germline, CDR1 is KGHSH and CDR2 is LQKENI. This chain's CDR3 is CASSPRGGYGYTF. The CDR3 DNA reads TGTGCCAGCTCACCTAGGGGTGGGTATGGCTACACCTTC.

For the CDR3, the DNA is TGCAGCGTTAAGCGGGACAGAGATGAAAAACTGTTTTTT. Translated: CSVKRDRDEKLFF. The rearrangement uses TRBV29-1 and TRBJ1-4, with 7 bases fitting TRBD1. The CDR3 has 13 residues. CDR1 is SQVTM and CDR2 is ANQGSEA in the germline V gene. Trimming cost V 5 bases and J 6 bases; bases outside gene matches: 6.

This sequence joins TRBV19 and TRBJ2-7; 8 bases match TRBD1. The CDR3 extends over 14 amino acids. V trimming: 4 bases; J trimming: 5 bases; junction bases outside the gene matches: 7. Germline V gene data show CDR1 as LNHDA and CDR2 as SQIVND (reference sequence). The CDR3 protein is CASSRTGFRNEQYF. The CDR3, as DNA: TGTGCCAGTAGTAGGACAGGGTTCAGGAACGAGCAGTACTTC.

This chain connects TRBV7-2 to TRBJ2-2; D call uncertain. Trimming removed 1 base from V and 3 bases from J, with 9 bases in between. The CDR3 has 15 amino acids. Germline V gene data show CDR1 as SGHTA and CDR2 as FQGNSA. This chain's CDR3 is CASSLESRHTGELFF. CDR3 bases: TGTGCCAGCAGCTTAGAATCGCGGCACACCGGGGAGCTGTTTTTT.